This entry lists 29 T cell receptor beta chains sequenced from one sample in a study of blood T cell repertoires in COVID-19. Sequenced by immunoSEQ multiplex PCR; TCRdb stores in-frame clones only, minus some. This sample carries roughly 150,000 clones, roughly 80% of them seen once, and the ten largest clones take around 6.5%. The sample taken for sequencing was PBMCs or T cells enriched from blood (not recorded which). These TCRs come from a woman aged 40-49 years who had recovered from COVID-19.

The genes are TRBV2 and TRBJ2-4; the match to TRBD1 covers 7 bases. The CDR3 sequence is 19 residues long. Unmatched junction bases numbered 16, after V lost 5 bases and J lost 0 bases. Germline V CDR1 and CDR2: SNHLY, FYNNEI. CDR3 bases: TGTGCCAGCAGTTCACCCGACAGGGCGGTACTGCTAGCCAAAAACATTCAGTACTTC. Translating gives CASSSPDRAVLLAKNIQYF.

The CDR3 DNA reads as TGCGCCAGCAGCCAAGACCGGGACTTAAGCTCCTACGAGCAGTACTTC. Protein product: CASSQDRDLSSYEQYF. This chain connects TRBV4-1 to TRBJ2-7; tentatively, D is TRBD2 (6 bases). This CDR3 has 16 amino acids. The germline V gene encodes CDR1 MGHRA and CDR2 YSYEKL. V was cut by 0 bases and J by 0 bases, with 12 bases left in between.

The rearrangement uses TRBV30 and TRBJ2-7; D is perhaps TRBD2 (5 bases). Germline CDR1 reads GTSNPN; CDR2 reads SVGIG (reference sequence). The CDR3 sequence is 14 residues long. V lost 3 bases and J 0 bases, leaving 12 bases between the germline ends. The CDR3 nucleotides are TGTGCCTGGAGGAGGGCAGGTAACTCCTACGAGCAGTACTTC. Its translation is CAWRRAGNSYEQYF.

This clone has more than one count but fewer than ten. CDR3 bases: TGTGCCAGCAGCTTGCGTGCTAGCGGGGACACAGATACGCAGTATTTT. This translates into CASSLRASGDTDTQYF. The gene calls are TRBV5-6 and TRBJ2-3; 9 bases match TRBD2. CDR1 is SGHDT and CDR2 is YYEEEE in the germline V gene. Trimming cost V 1 base and J 2 bases; bases outside gene matches: 5. There are 16 residues in the CDR3.

This chain uses TRBV3-1 (or the pseudogene TRBV3-2) with TRBJ2-1, with TRBD2 matching over 12 bases. Unmatched junction bases numbered 6, after V lost 3 bases and J lost 9 bases. The CDR3 length is 15 residues. From germline, CDR1 is LGHDT and CDR2 YNNKEL (reference sequence). CDR3 sequence (DNA): TGTGCCAGCAGCCAGCGACTAGCGGGAGTGGCTGAGCAGTTCTTC. Its translation: CASSQRLAGVAEQFF.

The chain joins TRBV19 to TRBJ2-7; TRBD2 matches at 10 bases. From germline, CDR1 is LNHDA and CDR2 SQIVND (reference sequence). The CDR3 covers 15 residues. Losses at the gene ends were 3 bases for V and 5 bases for J; bases not matched to a gene: 7. In nucleotides, the CDR3 is TGTGCCAGTAGTATGGGGACTAGCGTCCCCCACGAGCAGTACTTC. Translation gives CASSMGTSVPHEQYF.

This clone was detected once. The rearrangement links TRBV6-5 to TRBJ1-1; D is unclear. The CDR3 is made up of 14 amino acids. V shed 10 bases and J shed 1 base, with 16 bases lying between them. Germline lookup yields CDR1 MNHEY and CDR2 SVGAGI. CDR3 residues: CATKTGWANTEAFF. As DNA, the CDR3 is TGTGCCACCAAAACGGGGTGGGCGAACACTGAAGCTTTCTTT.

The CDR3 protein is CASSHIAGGDYNEQFF. In DNA, the CDR3 is TGTGCCAGCAGCCATATAGCGGGGGGAGACTACAATGAGCAGTTCTTC. The chain links TRBV7-9 to TRBJ2-1; 10 bases agree with TRBD2. Germline V gene lookup returns CDR1 SEHNR and CDR2 FQNEAQ (reference sequence). CDR3 length equals 16 residues. Trimming cost V 5 bases and J 3 bases; bases outside gene matches: 7.

This clone was observed a single time. The chain employs TRBV5-4 and TRBJ1-1, with 7 bases fitting TRBD1. The CDR3 runs to 12 residues. V dropped 5 bases and J dropped 10; count of bases not matched to a gene: 8. In germline, CDR1 is SGHNT, CDR2 YYREEE (reference sequence). The CDR3: CASSWDSEVAFF. The CDR3 DNA reads TGTGCCAGCAGTTGGGACAGTGAAGTAGCTTTCTTT.

The rearrangement uses TRBV6-6 and TRBJ2-2, with 9 bases fitting TRBD1. The V gene's germline CDR1 is MNHNY and CDR2 SVGAGI (reference sequence). Germline trimming cut 7 bases from V and 6 bases from J; bases unmatched to any gene: 9. The CDR3 has 15 amino acids. CDR3 nucleotides: TGTGCCAGCAACCCCGGGACAGGGAGCGCCGGGGAGCTGTTTTTT. Translated: CASNPGTGSAGELFF.

The J gene is TRBJ2-5, the V gene TRBV3-1 (or the pseudogene TRBV3-2), with 8 bases fitting TRBD2. There are 14 residues in the CDR3. CDR1 LGHDT and CDR2 YNNKEL come from the germline V gene (reference sequence). The V segment lost 4 bases and the J segment 2 bases; nucleotides outside the gene matches: 3. CDR3 residues: CASSPAGEQETQYF. As DNA, the CDR3 is TGTGCCAGCAGCCCAGCGGGGGAACAAGAGACCCAGTACTTC.

This clone was seen only once. This chain uses TRBV30 with TRBJ2-3; D is possibly TRBD2 (6 bases). Trimming cost V 2 bases and J 10 bases, with 13 bases left between them. The CDR3 length is 12 residues. Germline V lookup: CDR1 GTSNPN, CDR2 SVGIG (reference sequence). The chain's CDR3 is CAWSPGTASQYF. In nucleotides, the CDR3 is TGTGCCTGGAGTCCCGGGACTGCCTCGCAGTATTTT.

The CDR3 DNA reads as TGTGCCAGCAGTACGACAGGGGGCGTATTATATGGCTACACCTTC. It translates to CASSTTGGVLYGYTF. The chain couples TRBV6-5 to TRBJ1-2, with TRBD1 matching over 10 bases. CDR1 and CDR2 (germline): MNHEY, SVGAGI. With V trimmed by 5 bases and J by 5 bases, 8 bases remained unmatched. The CDR3 extends over 15 amino acids.

V usage is TRBV11-2 and J usage is TRBJ2-1; a possible D gene is TRBD2 (6 bases). CDR1 and CDR2 from the germline V gene are SGHAT and FQNNGV. The V and J ends lost 1 base and 5 bases respectively, with 9 bases between them. The CDR3 is 14 amino acids. CDR3 amino acids: CASSLAGRNNEQFF. DNA of the CDR3: TGTGCCAGCAGCTTAGCCGGGAGAAACAATGAGCAGTTCTTC.

This sequence joins TRBV18 and TRBJ2-7, with 12 bases lining up with TRBD2. The CDR3 spans 13 residues. V dropped 3 bases and J dropped 9; count of bases not matched to a gene: 3. Germline CDR1 KGHSH, CDR2 LQKENI. CDR3 sequence (DNA): TGTGCCAGCTCACCGACTAGCGGGAGTGCGCAGTACTTC. Protein: CASSPTSGSAQYF.

The rearrangement uses TRBV28 and TRBJ1-5; 10 bases agree with TRBD1. The trim removed 5 bases at V and 5 bases at J, leaving 12 bases unmatched. Germline loops: CDR1 MDHEN, CDR2 SYDVKM. This CDR3 is 17 amino acids long. Here the CDR3 reads CASSQNRDRGLYQPQHF. The CDR3 DNA is TGTGCCAGCAGTCAGAACCGGGACAGGGGCCTTTATCAGCCCCAGCATTTT.

The chain employs TRBV3-1 (or the pseudogene TRBV3-2) and TRBJ2-7, with D hard to call. CDR1 LGHDT and CDR2 YNNKEL come from the germline V gene (reference sequence). V lost 4 bases to trimming and J lost 3 bases, with 10 bases between them. This CDR3 contains 13 residues. The DNA for the CDR3 is TGTGCCAGCAGCCCTGGGCCACACTACGAGCAGTACTTC. Its translation: CASSPGPHYEQYF.

The chain carries TRBV5-1 and TRBJ2-1, with 11 nucleotides matching TRBD2. CDR1 is SGHRS and CDR2 is YFSETQ in the germline V gene. The CDR3 is 14 residues long. With V trimmed by 0 bases and J by 13 bases, 6 bases remained unmatched. The CDR3, as DNA: TGCGCCAGCAGCTTGGAACTAGCGGGGGCTCTCCAGTTCTTC. Its translation is CASSLELAGALQFF. The full variable domain, in which reference TRBV5-1 and TRBJ2-1 provide the parts outside the CDR3, is KAGVTQTPRYLIKTRGQQVTLSCSPISGHRSVSWYQQTPGQGLQFLFEYFSETQRNKGNFPGRFSGRQFSNSRSEMNVSTLELGDSALYLCASSLELAGALQFFGPGTRLTVL.

The chain carries TRBV10-3 and TRBJ1-1, with unresolved D. This CDR3 comprises 14 residues. Germline CDR1 and CDR2: ENHRY and SYGVKD. V lost 2 bases and J 6 bases, leaving 13 bases between the germline ends. Here the CDR3 DNA reads TGTGCCATCAGTGAGACACTAGCACCCCCTGAAGCTTTCTTT. Translating it yields CAISETLAPPEAFF.

The chain carries TRBV2 and TRBJ2-5; TRBD1 matches at 12 bases. Per the germline V gene, CDR1 is SNHLY and CDR2 is FYNNEI. CDR3 length: 15 amino acids. V gave up 4 bases and J gave up 5 bases; unmatched junction bases: 5. CDR3 coding DNA: TGTGCCAGCAGTGGGGGACAGGGGGCCCTGGAGACCCAGTACTTC. Translated, it gives CASSGGQGALETQYF.

The rearrangement uses TRBV5-1 and TRBJ1-2, with 10 nucleotides matching TRBD1. With 4 bases clipped from V and 7 bases from J, the junction kept 7 bases outside the gene matches. The CDR3 covers 14 residues. CDR1 is SGHRS, CDR2 YFSETQ, per germline. The CDR3 region is CASSIRDRGRGYTF. The CDR3 bases are TGCGCCAGCAGCATCCGGGACAGGGGACGTGGCTACACCTTC.

CDR3 coding DNA: TGCGCCAGCAGCCAAGACGGCCACACAGGGGACACTGAAGCTTTCTTT. Its translation: CASSQDGHTGDTEAFF. The chain couples TRBV4-1 to TRBJ1-1; 7 bases fit TRBD1. Germline values: CDR1 MGHRA, CDR2 YSYEKL. The CDR3 runs to 16 residues. V trimming: 0 bases; J trimming: 3 bases; junction bases outside the gene matches: 7.

This clone was recorded once. J is TRBJ1-2 and V is TRBV12-3 or TRBV12-4; D not resolved. The CDR3 is made up of 13 amino acids. Trimming took 3 bases from V and 2 from J, leaving 7 bases between them. CDR3 nucleotides: TGTGCCAGCAGTTTCGTTGAGAACTATGGCTACACCTTC. This gives the protein CASSFVENYGYTF.

In regard to this clone: The same CDR3 arises from other DNA sequences in this sample as well. The chain recombines TRBV9 with TRBJ1-4; 10 nucleotides match TRBD1. Germline V gives CDR1 SGDLS, CDR2 YYNGEE. The CDR3 has 14 residues. Trimming cost V 3 bases and J 8 bases; bases outside gene matches: 4. CDR3 loop: CASSGQGAGEKLFF. The CDR3 nucleotides read TGTGCCAGCAGCGGACAGGGGGCCGGGGAAAAACTGTTTTTT. Complete variable domain (other parts from reference TRBV9 and TRBJ1-4): DSGVTQTPKHLITATGQRVTLRCSPRSGDLSVYWYQQSLDQGLQFLIQYYNGEERAKGNILERFSAQQFPDLHSELNLSSLELGDSALYFCASSGQGAGEKLFFGSGTQLSVL.

The V gene is TRBV6-4, the J gene TRBJ2-2, with TRBD1 matching over 10 bases. The CDR3 sequence is 14 residues long. The germline CDR1 and CDR2 sequences are MRHNA and SNTAGT. J lost 3 bases, V lost 8 bases, and 3 bases had no gene match. As DNA, the CDR3 is TGTGCCAGCTCTGGACAGGGGGACACCGGGGAGCTGTTTTTT. Translating it yields CASSGQGDTGELFF.

The chain recombines TRBV9 with TRBJ2-7; perhaps TRBD2 as D (6 bases). Germline values: CDR1 SGDLS, CDR2 YYNGEE. V lost 0 bases and J lost 3, with 10 bases in between. The CDR3 is made up of 14 amino acids. The CDR3 loop is CASSVGPGDYEQYF. The CDR3 region has the DNA TGTGCCAGCAGCGTAGGCCCGGGGGACTACGAGCAGTACTTC. The full variable domain, in which reference TRBV9 and TRBJ2-7 provide the parts outside the CDR3, is DSGVTQTPKHLITATGQRVTLRCSPRSGDLSVYWYQQSLDQGLQFLIQYYNGEERAKGNILERFSAQQFPDLHSELNLSSLELGDSALYFCASSVGPGDYEQYFGPGTRLTVT.

The V call is TRBV11-2, the J call TRBJ2-1; D possibly corresponds to TRBD1 (5 bases). The V end lost 2 bases, the J end lost 7 bases, and 12 bases lay between the germline ends. The CDR3 sequence is 14 residues long. Per the germline V gene, CDR1 is SGHAT and CDR2 is FQNNGV. CDR3 bases: TGTGCCAGCAGCTTACGACTGGGGCGAAATGAGCAGTTCTTC. Translation: CASSLRLGRNEQFF. Full variable domain (outside the CDR3, taken from reference TRBV11-2 and TRBJ2-1): EAGVAQSPRYKIIEKRQSVAFWCNPISGHATLYWYQQILGQGPKLLIQFQNNGVVDDSQLPKDRFSAERLKGVDSTLKIQPAKLEDSAVYLCASSLRLGRNEQFFGPGTRLTVL.

The chain employs TRBV7-9 and TRBJ1-2, with D possibly being TRBD1 (6 bases). Germline loops: CDR1 SEHNR, CDR2 FQNEAQ (reference sequence). This CDR3 region has 13 residues. The ends were cut back, 6 bases at V and 8 bases at J, with 16 bases in the middle. The CDR3 DNA reads as TGTGCCAGCAGTTCAAACGGGGGGCAAGGCTACACCTTC. Its protein product is CASSSNGGQGYTF.

J is TRBJ1-2 and V is TRBV27; TRBD1 aligns across 9 bases. V lost 5 bases, J lost 5 bases, and 6 bases stayed unmatched. Germline assignment: CDR1 MNHEY and CDR2 SMNVEV (reference sequence). This CDR3 spans 14 amino acids. This CDR3 reads CASSPGTGMYGYTF. CDR3 sequence (DNA): TGTGCCAGCAGTCCGGGGACAGGGATGTATGGCTACACCTTC.